A selection of T cell receptor beta chains follows, all from one sample in a study of T cells in Graves' hyperthyroidism and ophthalmopathy. TCRdb redid the calling of the multiplex PCR reads with MiXCR, one entry per CDR3 protein. Of about 560,000 distinct CDR3 sequences listed, approximately 15% are singletons. Source material: blood. These TCRs come from a woman between 18 and 29 years old with Graves' hyperthyroidism. Both conserved end residues are part of each CDR3. Size is omitted from some rows. Given values are once, few, many or a class for expanded clones.

>few|TRBJ1-5|TRBV18
CASSPGTGINQPQHF
>NA|TRBJ2-5|TRBV5-1
CASSFLQVGETQYF
>many|TRBJ2-5|TRBV6-1
CASSLTGDQETQYF
>many|TRBJ1-6|TRBV20-1
CSARGNSPLHF
>few|TRBJ1-1|TRBV29-1
CSAAVGRGDTEAFF
>NA|TRBJ2-5|TRBV7-8
CASSLGGRLVSETQYF
>NA|TRBJ2-2|TRBV19
CASSIVAGGHPGELFF
>few|TRBJ1-4|TRBV19
CASGVTGGNEKLFF
>many|TRBJ2-7|TRBV20-1
CSARGVIGEQYF
>few|TRBJ2-3|TRBV18
CASSPSGLATDTQYF
>many|TRBJ2-5|TRBV6-1
CASSDIRDRVEQETQYF
>many|TRBJ1-1|TRBV20-1
CSARETGDTEAFF
>many|TRBJ1-1|TRBV24-1
CATAGTGARNTEAFF
>many|TRBJ2-5|TRBV2
CASSEGGHETQYF
>many|TRBJ2-5|TRBV30
CAWSLQAGLETQYF
>few|TRBJ2-1|TRBV6-1
CASSPRGASYNEQFF
>once|TRBJ1-4|TRBV20-1
CSAAGTGDGEKLFF
>many|TRBJ2-1|TRBV3-1
CASSQEVVDNEQFF
>NA|TRBJ2-5|TRBV20-1
CSAREGTSSGTQYF
>NA|TRBJ2-1|TRBV5-6
CASSFFEANEQFF
>many|TRBJ2-3|TRBV10-3
CAISPPGDTQYF
>NA|TRBJ1-2|TRBV7-2
CASSFLQGANYGYTF
>many|TRBJ2-1|TRBV28
CASRTAGGAYNEQFF
>NA|TRBJ2-1|TRBV6-2/TRBV6-3
CASAPGGGVYNEQFF
>many|TRBJ1-1|TRBV19
CASRSNTEAFF
>NA|TRBJ2-1|TRBV2
CASSVKGRGYNEQFF
>many|TRBJ2-7|TRBV10-2
CASSQANEQYF
>many|TRBJ2-1|TRBV6-1
CASRETGDEQFF
>few|TRBJ1-2|TRBV9
CASSVGGSDGYTF
>NA|TRBJ2-2|TRBV11-2
CASSLDRISTNTGELFF
>few|TRBJ2-3|TRBV15
CATSPGLLSGADTQYF
>few|TRBJ2-1|TRBV6-4
CASSDGTSGNEQFF
>many|TRBJ2-1|TRBV29-1
CSVDRAGSYNEQFF
>many|TRBJ2-7|TRBV12-3/TRBV12-4
CASSRRQGRFSYEQYF
>many|TRBJ2-1|TRBV28
CASSIRTSGSFFYNEQFF
>NA|TRBJ1-5|TRBV29-1
CSASSGVGNQPQHF
>few|TRBJ1-1|TRBV20-1
CSARDSLGNTEAFF
>many|TRBJ1-1|TRBV7-2
CASSLAHTEAFF
>NA|TRBJ1-1|TRBV19
CASSILLSTEAFF
>NA|TRBJ2-7|TRBV2
CASSDKASSYEQYF